These 9 T cell receptor beta chains were all obtained from the same sample, sequenced in a study of T cell repertoires in cytomegalovirus infection. TCRdb reprocessed the reads with MiXCR, giving one entry per CDR3 protein. The data hold some 300,000 distinct CDR3 sequences, with about a tenth observed a single time. Input material: PBMCs. The receptors were sampled from a human donor in good health (CMV status not recorded). Some clones in this sample may be carry-over from other donors' samples.

This clonotype was found many times. The genes are TRBV6-5 and TRBJ1-6; tentative D call: TRBD1 (6 bases). The V end lost 4 bases, the J end lost 9 bases, and 19 bases lay between the germline ends. This CDR3 has 16 amino acids. CDR1 is MNHEY and CDR2 is SVGAGI in the germline V gene. The CDR3 sequence is CASSLQGVAVGSPLHF. The CDR3 coding sequence is TGTGCCAGCAGTTTACAGGGAGTAGCTGTCGGTTCACCCCTCCACTTT.

This clonotype was seen at least ten times. The V gene is TRBV5-1, the J gene TRBJ1-1; D is possibly TRBD1 (6 bases). V was cut by 2 bases and J by 5 bases, with 10 bases left in between. This CDR3 has 13 amino acids. Per the germline V gene, CDR1 is SGHRS and CDR2 is YFSETQ. The CDR3 here is CASSLTGRTEAFF. In nucleotides, the CDR3 is TGCGCCAGCAGCTTAACAGGGAGGACTGAAGCTTTCTTT. The complete variable domain, with remaining parts taken from reference TRBV5-1 and TRBJ1-1, reads KAGVTQTPRYLIKTRGQQVTLSCSPISGHRSVSWYQQTPGQGLQFLFEYFSETQRNKGNFPGRFSGRQFSNSRSEMNVSTLELGDSALYLCASSLTGRTEAFFGQGTRLTVV.

The sample holds many counts of this clonotype. Germline is not matched at one junction end, which may reflect a read error. V gene TRBV6-1 combines with J gene TRBJ1-3, with D maybe TRBD1 (6 bases). The germline V gene encodes CDR1 MNHNS and CDR2 SASEGT. The CDR3 length is 15 residues. The CDR3 DNA follows: TGTGCCAGCAGCGAAGGACAGCACTCTGGAAACACCATATATTTT. This sequence encodes CASSEGQHSGNTIYF.

This clonotype was detected many times. The chain uses TRBV6-2 or TRBV6-3 and TRBJ1-2; possible D gene TRBD1, 5 bases. From germline, CDR1 is MNHEY and CDR2 SVGEGT. The CDR3 runs to 14 residues. Deletions cut 0 bases from V and 8 bases from J, with 13 bases between. DNA of the CDR3: TGTGCCAGCAGTTACTCGAGAGGGGTTCGGGGCTACACCTTC. It codes for CASSYSRGVRGYTF.

In this sample, this clonotype turned up many times. The chain joins TRBV28 to TRBJ2-5, with D tentatively TRBD1 (6 bases). From germline, CDR1 is MDHEN and CDR2 SYDVKM. The CDR3 is 12 amino acids. V was pared by 5 bases and J by 4 bases, with 8 bases between. The CDR3, as DNA: TGTGCCAGCAGTGGGGGCGGAGAGACCCAGTACTTC. Its protein is CASSGGGETQYF.

V usage is TRBV20-1 and J usage is TRBJ2-6; D not certain. The CDR3 runs to 14 residues. The germline V gene has CDR1 DFQATT and CDR2 SNEGSKA (reference sequence). The ends were cut back, 0 bases at V and 3 bases at J, with 6 bases in the middle. The CDR3 coding sequence is TGCAGTGCTAGAGATGGGGATGGGGCCAACGTCCTGACTTTC. Protein: CSARDGDGANVLTF.

This clonotype turned up a few times. The chain uses TRBV20-1 and TRBJ2-1; TRBD2 matches at 8 bases. The CDR3 totals 18 residues. CDR1 and CDR2 from the germline V gene are DFQATT and SNEGSKA (reference sequence). After removal of 3 bases from V and 4 bases from J, the junction contained 17 bases not matched to a gene. CDR3 DNA: TGCAGTGCTAGGGGTAGCGGGGAATTCTCCGCCCTTTACAATGAGCAGTTCTTC. It translates to CSARGSGEFSALYNEQFF.

The table lists this clonotype with many counts. V usage is TRBV28 and J usage is TRBJ2-3; the D is unclear. The CDR3 extends over 15 amino acids. Trimming took off 6 bases at V and 2 bases at J, with 15 bases between the two ends. Germline loops: CDR1 MDHEN, CDR2 SYDVKM. The CDR3 DNA is TGTGCCAGCAGCTCCCCTGGGTCGGACACAGATACGCAGTATTTT. Protein: CASSSPGSDTDTQYF.

This clonotype was seen at least ten times. This chain joins TRBV20-1 and TRBJ1-2; 7 bases map to TRBD1. Germline V CDR1 and CDR2: DFQATT, SNEGSKA (reference sequence). The junction had 5 bases not matched to a gene; V was cut back by 1 base and J by 3 bases. This CDR3 has 14 amino acids. The CDR3 protein is CSARVLGQDYGYTF. In DNA form, the CDR3 reads TGCAGTGCTAGAGTCCTCGGACAGGACTATGGCTACACCTTC.